A single sample is the source of the 20 T cell receptor beta chains below, sequenced in a study of T cell repertoires in cytomegalovirus infection (dated by TCRdb to the late 2010s). TCRdb lists the instrument as Illumina HiSeq 1500. The public reads were reprocessed in TCRdb via fastp at Q25 and MiXCR, keeping in-frame beta chains. A single entry per CDR3 protein holds the most common genes and DNA from its merged rows. In all, the sample holds over 150,000 distinct CDR3 sequences, and approximately 20% of those were seen once. Clones ranked in the top ten supply roughly 2.9% of the sample. Input material: PBMCs. Source of these receptors: a human donor in good health (CMV status not recorded). Some clones in this sample may be carry-over from other donors' samples.

The chain combines TRBV7-3 with TRBJ2-3; 9 nucleotides match TRBD1. Germline V lookup: CDR1 SGHTA, CDR2 FQGTGA. The J segment lost 6 bases and the V segment lost 5 bases, leaving 6 bases of the junction unmatched. The CDR3 spans 14 residues. The CDR3 nucleotides are TGTGCCAGCAGCGAGGGGACAGGGAGGGATACGCAGTATTTT. It is translated as CASSEGTGRDTQYF.

The V call is TRBV4-3, the J call TRBJ1-5, with TRBD1 matching over 7 bases. Germline V gives CDR1 LGHNA, CDR2 YSLEER. The J segment lost 5 bases and the V segment lost 0 bases, leaving 10 bases of the junction unmatched. This CDR3 has 17 residues. CDR3 coding DNA: TGCGCCAGCAGCCAAGATCTGAGGGACAGCCTTCATCAGCCCCAGCATTTT. It is translated as CASSQDLRDSLHQPQHF.

About this clonotype itself: This may be a read error, as it is one base from a much larger clone. The chain combines TRBV6-6 with TRBJ1-2, with D possibly matching TRBD1 (6 bases). Trimming removed 3 bases from V and 8 bases from J, with 16 bases in between. The CDR3 totals 14 residues. Germline V CDR1 and CDR2: MNHNY, SVGAGI (reference sequence). In DNA, the CDR3 is TGTGCCAGCAGTTATAACAGGGCGATCAAGGGCTACACCTTC. Translated, it gives CASSYNRAIKGYTF.

This clonotype was seen a few times. The rearrangement uses TRBV28 and TRBJ1-6, with 7 bases lining up with TRBD1. This CDR3 is 15 amino acids long. J was trimmed by 4 bases and V by 6 bases; bases with no gene match: 6. Germline lookup yields CDR1 MDHEN and CDR2 SYDVKM. CDR3 region: CASSPGDSYNSPLHF. The CDR3 nucleotides read TGTGCCAGCAGCCCCGGGGACAGTTATAATTCACCCCTCCACTTT.

Points on this clonotype: A clone one base away is much larger, so this may be a read error. V gene TRBV7-2 combines with J gene TRBJ2-1; D gene uncertain. The CDR3 runs 11 residues. Germline V gene data show CDR1 as SGHTA and CDR2 as FQGNSA. V gave up 6 bases and J gave up 10 bases, with 10 bases separating them. CDR3 residues: CASSLEQEQFF. In nucleotides, the CDR3 is TGTGCCAGCAGTCTTGAACAGGAGCAGTTCTTC.

On this clonotype itself: A much larger clone lies a single base off, so this may be a read error. J is TRBJ2-3 and V is TRBV7-2, with D possibly being TRBD1 or TRBD2 (5 bases each). V shed 5 bases and J shed 3 bases, with 21 bases lying between them. Germline loops: CDR1 SGHTA, CDR2 FQGNSA. This CDR3 comprises 17 residues. This CDR3 reads CASSPKGRVGGTDTQYF. DNA of the CDR3: TGTGCCAGCAGCCCCAAGGGGCGGGTTGGTGGTACAGATACGCAGTATTTT.

This clonotype was recorded many times. The chain is built from TRBV7-8 and TRBJ1-2; D perhaps matches TRBD1 (5 bases). The CDR3 covers 14 residues. Trimming shortened V by 2 bases and J by 3 bases, and 10 bases separated the two germline ends. The germline V gene encodes CDR1 SGHVS and CDR2 FQNEAQ. The CDR3 sequence is CASSLTDRDYGYTF. CDR3 in DNA: TGTGCCAGCAGCTTAACCGACAGAGACTATGGCTACACCTTC. Supplemented by reference TRBV7-8 and TRBJ1-2, the full variable domain reads GAGVSQSPRYKVAKRGQDVALRCDPISGHVSLFWYQQALGQGPEFLTYFQNEAQLDKSGLPSDRFFAERPEGSVSTLKIQRTQQEDSAVYLCASSLTDRDYGYTFGSGTRLTVV.

This clonotype appeared many times. The chain carries TRBV25-1 and TRBJ2-2; maybe TRBD1 (5 bases). V lost 3 bases and J lost 2, with 25 bases in between. The V gene's germline CDR1 is MGHDK and CDR2 SYGVNS. The CDR3 has 20 residues. The CDR3 nucleotides read TGTGCCAGCAGTGATAGGTGGGCGTCAGGGATGACCGAAAACACCGGGGAGCTGTTTTTT. The encoded protein is CASSDRWASGMTENTGELFF.

This clonotype was counted ten times or more. The rearrangement joins TRBV7-2 to TRBJ1-2, with 7 bases aligning to TRBD1. V was clipped by 2 bases and J by 2 bases; unmatched bases: 5. The CDR3 is 15 residues long. Germline loops: CDR1 SGHTA, CDR2 FQGNSA. CDR3 in amino acids: CASSLTTTGNYGYTF. CDR3 nucleotide sequence: TGTGCCAGCAGCTTAACCACGACAGGGAACTATGGCTACACCTTC.

This clonotype was observed many times. The chain employs TRBV7-2 and TRBJ2-3; 11 positions agree with TRBD1. The CDR3 totals 15 residues. V lost 6 bases to trimming and J lost 4 bases; unmatched junction nucleotides: 6. Per the germline V gene, CDR1 is SGHTA and CDR2 is FQGNSA. CDR3 in amino acids: CASSYGQGASDTQYF. The CDR3 coding sequence is TGTGCCAGCAGTTACGGACAGGGGGCATCAGATACGCAGTATTTT.

This clonotype was found many times. The genes are TRBV6-1 and TRBJ1-5, with a tentative D call TRBD1 (6 bases). The CDR3 is 14 amino acids. Trimming pared 3 bases from V and 4 bases from J, leaving 10 bases between. Looked up from germline, CDR1 is MNHNS and CDR2 is SASEGT. This chain's CDR3 is CASSDYRDNQPQHF. The CDR3 DNA reads TGTGCCAGCAGTGATTACAGGGATAATCAGCCCCAGCATTTT.

This clonotype has a handful of counts. V usage is TRBV9 and J usage is TRBJ1-5; no definite D call. This CDR3 is built from 14 residues. Germline V gene sequence: CDR1 SGDLS, CDR2 YYNGEE. Trimming took 2 bases from V and 2 from J, leaving 8 bases between them. The CDR3 region has the DNA TGTGCCAGCAGCGTCGGGTTCGGCAATCAGCCCCAGCATTTT. Its protein is CASSVGFGNQPQHF. The full variable domain, rest sourced from reference TRBV9 and TRBJ1-5, is DSGVTQTPKHLITATGQRVTLRCSPRSGDLSVYWYQQSLDQGLQFLIQYYNGEERAKGNILERFSAQQFPDLHSELNLSSLELGDSALYFCASSVGFGNQPQHFGDGTRLSIL.

This clonotype was seen at least ten times. The chain uses TRBV7-3 and TRBJ2-1, with 8 bases fitting TRBD2. V shed 2 bases and J 6 bases; nucleotides not matched to a gene: 6. The CDR3 has 15 amino acids. In germline, CDR1 is SGHTA, CDR2 FQGTGA. CDR3: CASSLERGSFNEQFF. In DNA, the CDR3 is TGTGCCAGCAGCTTAGAGCGGGGGTCTTTCAATGAGCAGTTCTTC. Together with reference TRBV7-3 and TRBJ2-1, the CDR3 gives the full variable domain: GAGVSQTPSNKVTEKGKYVELRCDPISGHTALYWYRQSLGQGPEFLIYFQGTGAADDSGLPNDRFFAVRPEGSVSTLKIQRTERGDSAVYLCASSLERGSFNEQFFGPGTRLTVL.

In this sample, this clonotype turned up a few times. The chain carries TRBV10-3 and TRBJ1-2; D remains unclear. Germline V gene lookup returns CDR1 ENHRY and CDR2 SYGVKD. The CDR3 contains 13 residues. Trimming took off 4 bases at V and 0 bases at J, with 6 bases between the two ends. This CDR3 reads CAISVVANYGYTF. CDR3 sequence (DNA): TGTGCCATCAGTGTTGTAGCTAACTATGGCTACACCTTC.

This clonotype occurred a few times. The chain is built from TRBV6-5 and TRBJ1-3; D gene uncertain. Trimming took off 0 bases at V and 4 bases at J, with 4 bases between the two ends. Germline loops: CDR1 MNHEY, CDR2 SVGAGI. The CDR3 contains 13 residues. The CDR3 is CASSYSPGNTIYF. The CDR3 DNA sequence: TGTGCCAGCAGTTACTCCCCCGGAAACACCATATATTTT.

Notes on this clonotype: This may arise from a read error, as a much more abundant clone is one base away. The CDR3 is CTSSLAYGYGYTF. CDR3 nucleotides: TGTACCAGCAGCTTAGCGTACGGTTATGGCTACACCTTC. The chain links TRBV7-2 to TRBJ1-2; D gene unclear. Trimming removed 0 bases at V and 5 bases at J, with 7 bases between. The CDR3 loop spans 13 amino acids. Germline V gene sequence: CDR1 SGHTA, CDR2 FQGNSA.

This clonotype was seen ten or more times. The rearrangement joins TRBV7-2 to TRBJ2-3, with TRBD2 matching over 8 bases. Germline CDR1 is SGHTA and CDR2 is FQGNSA. The CDR3 has 15 amino acids. The V and J ends lost 5 bases and 4 bases, in that order; junction bases with no gene match: 8. The CDR3, as DNA: TGTGCCAGCAGCCATGGACGGGGGGGCTCAGATACGCAGTATTTT. Translation: CASSHGRGGSDTQYF.

The V gene is TRBV5-4, the J gene TRBJ2-5; possible D gene TRBD2, 7 bases. Trimming removed 0 bases from V and 7 bases from J, with 13 bases in between. From germline, CDR1 is SGHNT and CDR2 YYREEE (reference sequence). The CDR3 sequence is 14 residues long. CDR3 sequence (DNA): TGTGCCAGCAGCTTGGAGGGGGGGTCGGGGACCCAGTACTTC. It specifies CASSLEGGSGTQYF.

This clonotype was detected ten times or more. CDR3 region: CASSLAEAAGAFF. The CDR3 coding sequence is TGTGCCAGCAGTTTAGCGGAGGCCGCCGGGGCTTTCTTT. This rearrangement joins TRBV12-3 or TRBV12-4 to TRBJ1-1, with D hard to call. The CDR3 extends over 13 amino acids. V lost 0 bases and J 11 bases, leaving 13 bases between the germline ends.

The genes are TRBV25-1 and TRBJ2-5, with D possibly matching TRBD2 (5 bases). V lost 8 bases to trimming and J lost 1 base, with 11 bases between them. The CDR3 length is 13 residues. Germline V gene data show CDR1 as MGHDK and CDR2 as SYGVNS. CDR3 sequence (DNA): TGTGCCAGCGCGGGCAGGACCCAAGAGACCCAGTACTTC. It translates to CASAGRTQETQYF.